Following are 27 T cell receptor beta chains from one sample sequenced in a study of blood T cells in healthy people across ages. The second PCR ran roughly 6 to 11 cycles with a sample-barcoded 5' primer and J-beta primers. TCRdb passed the 5' RACE reads through MiXCR, listing each CDR3 protein once. The table lists 1.4 million or so distinct CDR3 sequences, around 40% of them singletons. The material sequenced was blood. The origin of the receptors is a woman aged 18-29 years in good health.

The V gene is TRBV13, the J gene TRBJ2-1, with TRBD2 matching over 11 bases. The V gene's germline CDR1 is PRHDT and CDR2 FYEKMQ (reference sequence). The CDR3 has 15 residues. J was trimmed by 14 bases and V by 5 bases; bases with no gene match: 14. CDR3 residues: CASSIRLAGSLGKFF. CDR3 bases: TGTGCCAGCAGCATCCGACTAGCGGGGAGCCTTGGGAAGTTCTTC.

The chain joins TRBV6-6 to TRBJ1-2, with 10 bases that match TRBD1. The V and J ends lost 5 bases and 4 bases, in that order; junction bases with no gene match: 10. This CDR3 region has 16 residues. Germline CDR1 reads MNHNY; CDR2 reads SVGAGI (reference sequence). CDR3 DNA sequence: TGTGCCAGCAGTCCTCGAGGACAGGGGGGGATCTATGGCTACACCTTC. Translation gives CASSPRGQGGIYGYTF.

The V and J genes are TRBV28 and TRBJ2-3; D is possibly TRBD1 or TRBD2 (5 bases each). Trimming pared 3 bases from V and 0 bases from J, leaving 19 bases between. CDR1 and CDR2 from the germline V gene are MDHEN and SYDVKM. The CDR3 loop spans 18 amino acids. CDR3 nucleotides: TGTGCCAGCAGTTTCCTCGCGAGGGGAATAACTAGCACAGATACGCAGTATTTT. Protein sequence: CASSFLARGITSTDTQYF.

The rearrangement joins TRBV6-5 to TRBJ2-1; D tentatively fits TRBD1 or TRBD2 (6 bases each). This CDR3 region has 15 residues. Per germline, CDR1 MNHEY and CDR2 SVGAGI. The V end was cut by 5 bases, the J end by 0 bases, with 11 bases between. The chain's CDR3 is CASSNGGFSYNEQFF. The CDR3, as DNA: TGTGCCAGCAGTAACGGGGGCTTCTCCTACAATGAGCAGTTCTTC.

This clonotype showed up just a few times. This sequence joins TRBV20-1 and TRBJ2-1; a possible D gene is TRBD2 (6 bases). The CDR3 is made up of 17 amino acids. V was cut by 6 bases and J by 5 bases, with 26 bases left in between. From germline, CDR1 is DFQATT and CDR2 SNEGSKA (reference sequence). The CDR3 region is CSAAPSTAGIYNNEQFF. In DNA form, the CDR3 reads TGCAGTGCCGCCCCTTCGACTGCGGGAATTTACAACAATGAGCAGTTCTTC.

Only a few counts were recorded for this clonotype. The gene calls are TRBV29-1 and TRBJ1-4; D gene ambiguous. CDR1 is SQVTM and CDR2 is ANQGSEA in the germline V gene. CDR3 length: 13 residues. Trimming left V 4 bases short and J 4 bases short, with 10 bases between. The CDR3 DNA sequence: TGCAGCGTTGGTTCTGGGTATAATGAAAAACTGTTTTTT. This gives the protein CSVGSGYNEKLFF.

The chain employs TRBV4-2 and TRBJ1-6; unclear D gene. The germline V and J ends were trimmed by 0 bases and 8 bases, with 11 bases remaining between them. This CDR3 comprises 15 residues. Looked up from germline, CDR1 is LGHNA and CDR2 is YNFKEQ. The CDR3 DNA reads as TGTGCCAGCAGCCAAGATCAGAGGGCTTATTCACCCCTCCACTTT. As protein: CASSQDQRAYSPLHF.

This clonotype has a handful of counts. The chain recombines TRBV6-5 with TRBJ2-2; D not certain. CDR1 is MNHEY, CDR2 SVGAGI, per germline. This CDR3 spans 15 amino acids. Trimming removed 0 bases at V and 3 bases at J, with 8 bases between. The CDR3 is CASSYSKSHTGELFF. The CDR3 nucleotides read TGTGCCAGCAGTTACTCTAAATCTCACACCGGGGAGCTGTTTTTT.

V is TRBV20-1 and J is TRBJ1-1; tentatively, D is TRBD1 (6 bases). The CDR3 length is 14 residues. CDR1 is DFQATT, CDR2 SNEGSKA, per germline (reference sequence). Trimming took off 0 bases at V and 6 bases at J, with 14 bases between the two ends. The CDR3 region has the DNA TGCAGTGCTAGAGATAGGCGGGGGCAGGCTGAAGCTTTCTTT. Translating gives CSARDRRGQAEAFF.

V usage is TRBV10-3 and J usage is TRBJ1-1; unclear D gene. The CDR3 sequence is 15 residues long. Trimming stripped 3 bases from V and 6 bases from J, with 17 bases between. Germline values: CDR1 ENHRY, CDR2 SYGVKD. This CDR3 is CAISETCPLLAEAFF. CDR3 nucleotide sequence: TGTGCCATCAGTGAAACTTGTCCGTTGTTGGCTGAAGCTTTCTTT.

The chain carries TRBV4-1 and TRBJ1-5; 9 nucleotides line up with TRBD1. CDR3 size: 14 residues. V dropped 5 bases and J dropped 7; count of bases not matched to a gene: 6. Germline-derived CDR1 and CDR2 are MGHRA and YSYEKL. Here the CDR3 reads CASSFTGGEQPQHF. The CDR3 DNA sequence: TGCGCCAGCAGCTTTACAGGGGGCGAACAGCCCCAGCATTTT.

This sequence joins TRBV7-9 and TRBJ1-1; D may be TRBD1 (6 bases). Germline-derived CDR1 and CDR2 are SEHNR and FQNEAQ (reference sequence). The CDR3 consists of 15 residues. V was clipped by 1 base and J by 4 bases, with 13 bases between them. The CDR3 region has the DNA TGTGCCAGCAGCTTAGGGGCAGGGGTTGGCACTGAAGCTTTCTTT. This codes for CASSLGAGVGTEAFF.

V is TRBV20-1 and J is TRBJ1-5; 8 bases agree with TRBD1. V shed 2 bases and J 5 bases; nucleotides not matched to a gene: 8. Germline values: CDR1 DFQATT, CDR2 SNEGSKA (reference sequence). The CDR3 runs to 15 residues. The CDR3 region is CSARPAGTGDQPQHF. The CDR3 coding sequence is TGCAGTGCTAGACCGGCCGGGACAGGCGATCAGCCCCAGCATTTT.

The V call is TRBV29-1, the J call TRBJ2-5; 8 bases map to TRBD2. The CDR3 runs to 14 residues. The V and J ends lost 4 bases and 11 bases, in that order; junction bases with no gene match: 15. The germline CDR1 and CDR2 sequences are SQVTM and ANQGSEA. The chain's CDR3 is CSVAGRARGNEQYF. The DNA of the CDR3 is TGCAGCGTTGCCGGGAGGGCCAGGGGCAATGAGCAGTACTTC. Combining the CDR3 with reference TRBV29-1 and TRBJ2-5 gives the whole variable domain SAVISQKPSRDICQRGTSLTIQCQVDSQVTMMFWYRQQPGQSLTLIATANQGSEATYESGFVIDKFPISRPNLTFSTLTVSNMSPEDSSIYLCSVAGRARGNEQYFGPGTRLLVL.

The CDR3 region is CASSLVGIQTYEQYF. As DNA, the CDR3 is TGCGCCAGCAGCTTGGTAGGGATCCAAACCTACGAGCAGTACTTC. The chain is built from TRBV5-1 and TRBJ2-7; D uncertain. CDR3 length: 15 amino acids. Trimming removed 0 bases from V and 2 bases from J, with 12 bases in between. Germline CDR1 reads SGHRS; CDR2 reads YFSETQ.

CDR3 DNA sequence: TGTGCCAGCATTTGGACAGAATCCTACTATGGCTACACCTTC. Its translation is CASIWTESYYGYTF. V is TRBV6-1 and J is TRBJ1-2, with a weak D call TRBD1 (6 bases). This CDR3 region has 14 residues. V lost 7 bases and J lost 3, with 15 bases in between. Looked up from germline, CDR1 is MNHNS and CDR2 is SASEGT.

This sequence joins TRBV28 and TRBJ1-4, with D perhaps matching TRBD1 (5 bases). The CDR3 totals 16 residues. CDR1 is MDHEN, CDR2 SYDVKM, per germline. Deletions cut 5 bases from V and 3 bases from J, with 16 bases between. This chain's CDR3 is CASSLRDVRSNEKLFF. The CDR3 DNA follows: TGTGCCAGCAGTCTAAGGGACGTTCGGTCTAATGAAAAACTGTTTTTT.

This chain uses TRBV20-1 with TRBJ2-3, with D unresolved. V lost 0 bases and J 5 bases, leaving 12 bases between the germline ends. From germline, CDR1 is DFQATT and CDR2 SNEGSKA (reference sequence). The CDR3 length is 14 residues. The CDR3 protein is CSARDYGRIDTQYF. CDR3 sequence (DNA): TGCAGTGCTAGAGATTATGGACGGATAGATACGCAGTATTTT.

This clonotype was detected a few times. V and J are TRBV28 and TRBJ1-2; D might be TRBD1 (5 bases). The CDR3 sequence is 15 residues long. The germline V gene has CDR1 MDHEN and CDR2 SYDVKM. Trimming took off 0 bases at V and 4 bases at J, with 12 bases between the two ends. DNA of the CDR3: TGTGCCAGCAGTTTATGGGGACCGACCATCTATGGCTACACCTTC. Protein product: CASSLWGPTIYGYTF.

The V call is TRBV6-5, the J call TRBJ1-5; 7 bases are a match to TRBD1. This CDR3 spans 12 amino acids. Germline CDR1 reads MNHEY; CDR2 reads SVGAGI. The CDR3 region has the DNA TGTGTCAGTTCGACAGGGAACCAGCCCCAGCATTTT. It encodes CVSSTGNQPQHF.

The chain links TRBV20-1 to TRBJ2-7; 10 nucleotides agree with TRBD2. V trimming: 1 base; J trimming: 2 bases; junction bases outside the gene matches: 5. The germline gives CDR1 DFQATT, CDR2 SNEGSKA (reference sequence). The CDR3 has 15 amino acids. CDR3 nucleotide sequence: TGCAGTGCTAGAGTTGGACTAGCGGCAACCTACGAGCAGTACTTC. It codes for CSARVGLAATYEQYF.

CDR3 residues: CASSLNPGTGPQETQYF. The CDR3 bases are TGCGCCAGCAGCTTGAACCCCGGGACAGGACCCCAAGAGACCCAGTACTTC. The rearrangement uses TRBV5-1 and TRBJ2-5; TRBD1 aligns across 8 bases. Germline CDR1 is SGHRS and CDR2 is YFSETQ. Trimming at V came to 1 base and at J to 1 base, leaving 9 bases not matched to a gene. This CDR3 is 17 amino acids long.

A word on this clonotype: The junction shows a germline mismatch at one end, possibly a read error. J is TRBJ1-1 and V is TRBV5-1; D is perhaps TRBD1 (6 bases). CDR3 size: 14 residues. Germline CDR1 and CDR2: SGHRS and YFSETQ. CDR3 residues: CASSLGSGGTEVFF. For the CDR3, the DNA is TGCGCCAGCAGCTTGGGGAGCGGGGGCACTGAAGTTTTCTTT.

This clonotype was detected a few times. V gene TRBV7-9 combines with J gene TRBJ2-1, with D perhaps TRBD1 or TRBD2 (5 bases each). The CDR3 loop spans 13 amino acids. Germline V lookup: CDR1 SEHNR, CDR2 FQNEAQ (reference sequence). V was pared by 5 bases and J by 5 bases, with 10 bases between. The CDR3 DNA reads TGTGCCAGCAGCCAAAGAGGGGACAATGAGCAGTTCTTC. Translation: CASSQRGDNEQFF.

This clonotype was observed a few times. The chain links TRBV29-1 to TRBJ1-1, with TRBD1 identical over 7 bases. From germline, CDR1 is SQVTM and CDR2 ANQGSEA. J gave up 3 bases and V 5 bases, and 3 bases lay outside the gene matches. The CDR3 length is 12 residues. CDR3 residues: CSVQQGYTEAFF. The CDR3 nucleotides read TGCAGCGTTCAACAGGGGTACACTGAAGCTTTCTTT.

The rearrangement links TRBV28 to TRBJ2-1; 10 bases match TRBD2. The length of the CDR3 is 18 residues. J lost 7 bases, V lost 3 bases, and 15 bases had no gene match. CDR1 is MDHEN and CDR2 is SYDVKM in the germline V gene. The CDR3 is CASSLPGAGGPFGNEQFF. The CDR3 DNA is TGTGCCAGCAGTTTGCCAGGAGCGGGAGGGCCTTTTGGGAATGAGCAGTTCTTC.

V is TRBV9 and J is TRBJ1-1, with TRBD1 as a possible D gene (5 bases). The CDR3 spans 15 residues. Deletions cut 3 bases from V and 4 bases from J, with 16 bases between. CDR1 and CDR2 from the germline V gene are SGDLS and YYNGEE. The CDR3 region has the DNA TGTGCCAGCAGCGGAGTAGATGGGGCCTTCACTGAAGCTTTCTTT. Translation: CASSGVDGAFTEAFF.